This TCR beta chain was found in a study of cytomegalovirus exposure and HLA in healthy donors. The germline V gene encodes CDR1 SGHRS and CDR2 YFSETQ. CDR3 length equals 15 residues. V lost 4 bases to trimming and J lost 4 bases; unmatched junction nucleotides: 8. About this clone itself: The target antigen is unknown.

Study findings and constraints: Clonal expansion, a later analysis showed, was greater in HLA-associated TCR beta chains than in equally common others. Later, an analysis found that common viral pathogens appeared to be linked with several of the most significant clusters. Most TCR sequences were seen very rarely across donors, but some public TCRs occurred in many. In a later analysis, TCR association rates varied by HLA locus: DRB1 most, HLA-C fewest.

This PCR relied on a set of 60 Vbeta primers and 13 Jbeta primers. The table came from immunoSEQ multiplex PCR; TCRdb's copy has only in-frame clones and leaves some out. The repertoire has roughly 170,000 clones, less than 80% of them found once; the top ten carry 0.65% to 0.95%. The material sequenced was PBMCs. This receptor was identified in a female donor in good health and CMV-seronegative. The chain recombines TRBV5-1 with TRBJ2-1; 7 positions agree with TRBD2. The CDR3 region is CASSHLGGGYNEQFF. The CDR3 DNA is TGCGCCAGCAGCCACCTCGGGGGAGGGTACAATGAGCAGTTCTTC. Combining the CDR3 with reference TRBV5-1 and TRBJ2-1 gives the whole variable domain KAGVTQTPRYLIKTRGQQVTLSCSPISGHRSVSWYQQTPGQGLQFLFEYFSETQRNKGNFPGRFSGRQFSNSRSEMNVSTLELGDSALYLCASSHLGGGYNEQFFGPGTRLTVL.